Listed here are 17 T cell receptor beta chains from one sample, sequenced in a study of blood T cell repertoires in COVID-19. Profiling relied on immunoSEQ multiplex PCR, and the TCRdb table lists in-frame clones only, not all of them. The sample contains over 45,000 clones, around nine tenths of which appear only once. Sequencing was performed on peripheral blood. These receptors came from a woman aged 60-75 years with active COVID-19.

The chain recombines TRBV6-1 with TRBJ2-7; D remains unclear. The ends were cut back, 3 bases at V and 3 bases at J, with 3 bases in the middle. Germline assignment: CDR1 MNHNS and CDR2 SASEGT. CDR3 length equals 11 residues. The CDR3 spells CASSDLYEQYF. The CDR3 DNA reads TGTGCCAGCAGTGATCTCTACGAGCAGTACTTC.

The chain joins TRBV2 to TRBJ1-2; the D gene is possibly TRBD1 (6 bases). The CDR3 is 15 residues long. V was cut by 7 bases and J by 4 bases, with 19 bases left in between. CDR1 and CDR2 (germline): SNHLY, FYNNEI. In nucleotides, the CDR3 is TGTGCCAGCACCGAGGGCCTGGGGGCCGTCTATGGCTACACCTTC. Protein: CASTEGLGAVYGYTF.

J is TRBJ1-1 and V is TRBV18; TRBD1 matches 8 bases. This CDR3 spans 15 amino acids. J lost 3 bases, V lost 3 bases, and 6 bases had no gene match. Germline V lookup: CDR1 KGHSH, CDR2 LQKENI. The CDR3 reads CASSPFGQGDTEAFF. The CDR3 DNA is TGTGCCAGCTCACCCTTTGGACAGGGTGACACTGAAGCTTTCTTT.

The rearrangement uses TRBV5-6 and TRBJ1-4; no clear D. V was cut by 0 bases and J by 7 bases, with 13 bases left in between. Germline V gene sequence: CDR1 SGHDT, CDR2 YYEEEE. The CDR3 sequence is 15 residues long. The CDR3 loop is CASSLARGFGEKLFF. In DNA, the CDR3 is TGTGCCAGCAGCTTGGCTCGGGGTTTTGGTGAAAAACTGTTTTTT.

This chain uses TRBV4-1 with TRBJ2-1; a weak D match, TRBD2 (5 bases). Deletions cut 2 bases from V and 8 bases from J, with 19 bases between. Germline-derived CDR1 and CDR2 are MGHRA and YSYEKL. The CDR3 loop spans 16 amino acids. CDR3 sequence: CASSQTPGVLVDEQFF. CDR3 DNA: TGCGCCAGCAGCCAAACCCCCGGGGTCTTGGTGGATGAGCAGTTCTTC.

The rearrangement joins TRBV27 to TRBJ2-3, with 7 nucleotides matching TRBD2. Trimming cost V 0 bases and J 3 bases; bases outside gene matches: 6. This CDR3 is built from 16 residues. Germline V gene data show CDR1 as MNHEY and CDR2 as SMNVEV (reference sequence). CDR3 DNA: TGTGCCAGCAGTTTATCGCTTGGGGGGGTGACAGATACGCAGTATTTT. It yields the protein CASSLSLGGVTDTQYF.

This clone occurred once. The chain links TRBV18 to TRBJ1-4, with no clear D. Germline V CDR1 and CDR2: KGHSH, LQKENI. Trimming removed 1 base from V and 7 bases from J, with 13 bases in between. The CDR3 consists of 15 residues. CDR3 amino acids: CASSPLRESGEKLFF. The CDR3 DNA sequence: TGTGCCAGCTCACCACTCCGGGAGTCGGGTGAAAAACTGTTTTTT.

This clone is a singleton in its sample. The rearrangement joins TRBV5-4 to TRBJ2-3; 10 positions agree with TRBD2. V lost 4 bases to trimming and J lost 5 bases; unmatched junction nucleotides: 10. The CDR3 is 16 residues long. Looked up from germline, CDR1 is SGHNT and CDR2 is YYREEE (reference sequence). CDR3 region: CASSNPIAGGVDTQYF. CDR3 coding DNA: TGTGCCAGCAGCAACCCTATAGCGGGGGGCGTAGATACGCAGTATTTT.

The gene calls are TRBV2 and TRBJ2-1, with TRBD2 identical over 9 bases. The germline CDR1 and CDR2 sequences are SNHLY and FYNNEI. The CDR3 runs to 15 residues. With V trimmed by 5 bases and J by 2 bases, 4 bases remained unmatched. The CDR3 bases are TGTGCCAGCAGTTTAGCGGGGGCCGCCTACAATGAGCAGTTCTTC. Its protein product is CASSLAGAAYNEQFF.

The rearrangement joins TRBV5-1 to TRBJ2-5, with 7 nucleotides matching TRBD1. This CDR3 has 15 amino acids. The V segment lost 3 bases and the J segment 2 bases; nucleotides outside the gene matches: 7. The germline CDR1 and CDR2 sequences are SGHRS and YFSETQ. The CDR3 sequence is CASSYTAGGQETQYF. For the CDR3, the DNA is TGCGCCAGCAGCTATACTGCAGGGGGACAAGAGACCCAGTACTTC.

The J gene is TRBJ2-2, the V gene TRBV18; possible D gene TRBD2, 6 bases. Trimming stripped 0 bases from V and 6 bases from J, with 11 bases between. CDR1 and CDR2 (germline): KGHSH, LQKENI. The CDR3 spans 15 residues. The CDR3 DNA is TGTGCCAGCTCACCACCGGAGGGCGGGGCCGGGGAGCTGTTTTTT. It specifies CASSPPEGGAGELFF. The whole variable domain, filled in from reference TRBV18 and TRBJ2-2, reads NAGVMQNPRHLVRRRGQEARLRCSPMKGHSHVYWYRQLPEEGLKFMVYLQKENIIDESGMPKERFSAEFPKEGPSILRIQQVVRGDSAAYFCASSPPEGGAGELFFGEGSRLTVL.

The gene calls are TRBV18 and TRBJ1-2; D might be TRBD1 (5 bases). CDR1 and CDR2 from the germline V gene are KGHSH and LQKENI. The CDR3 is 14 residues long. V lost 3 bases and J 2 bases, leaving 10 bases between the germline ends. The CDR3 here is CASSPPTENYGYTF. CDR3 in DNA: TGTGCCAGCTCACCCCCGACAGAAAACTATGGCTACACCTTC.

The chain recombines TRBV9 with TRBJ2-1; possible D gene TRBD2, 5 bases. The CDR3 is 14 residues long. Germline CDR1 reads SGDLS; CDR2 reads YYNGEE. Trimming stripped 0 bases from V and 4 bases from J, with 8 bases between. In DNA, the CDR3 is TGTGCCAGCAGCGTAGGTACGGGGTACAATGAGCAGTTCTTC. It encodes CASSVGTGYNEQFF.

The chain carries TRBV19 and TRBJ2-4; tentative D call: TRBD2 (6 bases). V lost 7 bases, J lost 0 bases, and 10 bases lay in between. The CDR3 length is 14 residues. Germline V gene lookup returns CDR1 LNHDA and CDR2 SQIVND (reference sequence). The CDR3 DNA sequence: TGTGCCAGTAAAGGAGGGCTAGCCAAAAACATTCAGTACTTC. Residues: CASKGGLAKNIQYF.

The rearrangement links TRBV18 to TRBJ1-2; D may be TRBD1 (6 bases). The germline gives CDR1 KGHSH, CDR2 LQKENI. Trimming removed 6 bases at V and 1 base at J, with 27 bases between. The CDR3 length is 19 residues. The CDR3 is CASSPRATGSLPGNYGYTF. DNA of the CDR3: TGTGCCAGCTCCCCTAGGGCGACAGGTTCGCTCCCGGGTAACTATGGCTACACCTTC.

The chain recombines TRBV5-1 with TRBJ2-3; tentative D call: TRBD1 (6 bases). This CDR3 region has 13 residues. The V gene's germline CDR1 is SGHRS and CDR2 YFSETQ. Trimming stripped 9 bases from V and 5 bases from J, with 16 bases between. The CDR3 sequence is CATSGETQDTQYF. DNA for the CDR3: TGCGCCACTTCAGGGGAAACCCAAGATACGCAGTATTTT.

The V call is TRBV2, the J call TRBJ2-7, with D perhaps TRBD1 (6 bases). Germline CDR1 reads SNHLY; CDR2 reads FYNNEI. The CDR3 sequence is 15 residues long. V shed 7 bases and J shed 6 bases, with 22 bases lying between them. The CDR3 region is CASKGEAERSSEQYF. In DNA, the CDR3 is TGTGCCAGCAAGGGGGAAGCAGAAAGGTCATCCGAGCAGTACTTC.